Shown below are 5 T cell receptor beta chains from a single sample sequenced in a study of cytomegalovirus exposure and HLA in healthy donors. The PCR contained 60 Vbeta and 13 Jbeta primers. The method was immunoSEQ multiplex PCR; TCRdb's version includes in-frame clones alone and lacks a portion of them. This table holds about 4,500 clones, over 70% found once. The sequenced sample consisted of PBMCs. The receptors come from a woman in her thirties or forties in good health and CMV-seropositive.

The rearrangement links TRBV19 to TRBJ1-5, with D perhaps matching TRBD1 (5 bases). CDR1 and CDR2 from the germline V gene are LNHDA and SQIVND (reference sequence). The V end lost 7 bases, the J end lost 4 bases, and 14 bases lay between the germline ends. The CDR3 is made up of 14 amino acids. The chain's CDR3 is CASNPGGWNQPQHF. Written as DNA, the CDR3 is TGTGCCAGTAACCCCGGGGGTTGGAATCAGCCCCAGCATTTT.

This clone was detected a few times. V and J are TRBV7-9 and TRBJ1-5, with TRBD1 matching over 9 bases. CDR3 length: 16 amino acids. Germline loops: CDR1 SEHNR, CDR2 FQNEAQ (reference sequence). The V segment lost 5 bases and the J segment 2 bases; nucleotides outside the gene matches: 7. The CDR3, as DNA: TGTGCCAGCAGCCCGGGACAGGGACAGGGCAATCAGCCCCAGCATTTT. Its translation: CASSPGQGQGNQPQHF.

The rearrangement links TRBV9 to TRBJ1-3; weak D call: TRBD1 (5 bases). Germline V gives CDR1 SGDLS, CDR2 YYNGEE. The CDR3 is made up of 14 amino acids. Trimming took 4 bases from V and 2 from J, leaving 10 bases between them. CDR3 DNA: TGTGCCAGCAGCTCGGGGGGGACTGGAAACACCATATATTTT. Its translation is CASSSGGTGNTIYF.

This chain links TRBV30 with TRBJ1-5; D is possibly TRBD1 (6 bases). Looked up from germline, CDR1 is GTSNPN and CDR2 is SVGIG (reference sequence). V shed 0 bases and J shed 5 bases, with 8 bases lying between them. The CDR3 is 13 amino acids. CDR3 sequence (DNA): TGTGCCTGGAGTGTACAGGGATATCAGCCCCAGCATTTT. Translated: CAWSVQGYQPQHF.

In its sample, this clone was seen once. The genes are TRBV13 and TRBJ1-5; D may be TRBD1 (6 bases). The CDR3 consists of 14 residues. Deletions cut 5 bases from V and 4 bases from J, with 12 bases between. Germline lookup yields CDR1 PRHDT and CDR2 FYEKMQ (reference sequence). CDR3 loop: CASSKGQLNQPQHF. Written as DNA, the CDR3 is TGTGCCAGCAGCAAAGGACAGCTTAATCAGCCCCAGCATTTT.